The entry below gives a single T cell receptor (beta chain) sequence along with its context. Its antigen has not been determined. Qualities for individual bases were not recorded, and no much larger clone is one base off. The data originate from a study of a mutant IDH1 vaccine in newly diagnosed glioma (dated by TCRdb to the early 2020s). Regarding the study in general: Vaccination started 4-6 weeks after radiotherapy alone, or was given together with temozolomide cycles in the groups whose treatment included chemotherapy. For exploratory analyses, some 24 treated patients had longitudinal TCRB deep sequencing done wherever samples were available. Peripheral blood was drawn at six visits: V03 (baseline), V05, V07, V10, V12 and V13. Of the roughly 32 patients who were treated, approximately 60% were male and roughly 38% were female, and the mean age was around 40 years. The week-35 safety follow-up took place at visit V12, and the week-47 end of study took place at visit V13. Before enrollment, patients had received standard therapy of radiotherapy alone, temozolomide alone, or radiochemotherapy with temozolomide; most received the combination. The full study reports these points: Across multiple MHC alleles, vaccine-induced immune responses were seen in 93.3% of patients. Selection of PBMC samples for TCRB deep sequencing was based on availability. No apparent relationship was observed between pseudoprogression and alterations in the top peripheral T cell clonotypes detected by TCRB sequencing. It was noted by the authors that analyses of patient blood samples could not be reproduced owing to sample limitations.

Receptors were amplified or captured by the immunoSEQ multiplex PCR assay. Following the manufacturer's protocol, the hsTCRB Kit was used to amplify rearranged TCR beta chain sequences. An Illumina MiSeq was used to sequence the TCRB libraries. On the study's bioinformatics: The kit vendor's proprietary platform handled demultiplexing, trimming and gene mapping. The clones in this table, taken by TCRdb from immuneACCESS, are in-frame only. Not every clone is retained; where verified, under half of the shortfall comes from an unresolved V gene, and the cause of the rest is unknown. V, J and clone size were drawn from that table, and D and trimming were deduced from the DNA. This sample holds approximately 50,000 clones; 88% were observed only once. The top ten hold approximately 5.1% of the sample. The label giving this sample's time point can be read as: week 35, safety follow-up. Every vaccine dose consisted of 300 ug of a 20-mer mutant IDH1 peptide in Montanide, administered subcutaneously together with topical imiquimod. Patients received eight vaccinations in weeks 1, 3, 5, 7, 11, 15, 19 and 23, corresponding to visits V03 through V10. The donors had newly diagnosed IDH1-mutant astrocytomas of WHO grade 3 or 4 that showed loss of nuclear ATRX. The samples were drawn from NOA16, a multicentre, single-arm, open-label phase I trial in Germany that tested a mutant IDH1 peptide vaccine in humans for the first time. The DNeasy Blood and Tissue Kit was used to extract genomic DNA from EDTA blood for TCRB sequencing.

The CDR3 numbers 14 residues from cysteine through phenylalanine. CDR3 DNA only is kept here, 42 bases in frame from base 1. Looking up the germline V gene yields CDR1 MNHEY and CDR2 SVGAGI. The V and J ends are trimmed by 5 bases and 0 bases, leaving 8 bases between them. The material was PBMCs, obtained from a glioma patient whose treatment included an IDH1 peptide vaccine. This sequence was found in a middle-aged woman with glioma. The chain uses TRBV6-5 and TRBJ1-3; there is no confident call for the D gene. The sequence in DNA is TGTGCCAGCAGTGCCGGGATCTCTGGAAACACCATATATTTT. Its product reads: CASSAGISGNTIYF.